The 9 T cell receptor beta chains given below trace back to one sample, sequenced in a study of T cells in Graves' hyperthyroidism and ophthalmopathy. Researchers took RNA transcripts and amplified the TCR beta CDR3 regions from them. The HTBI primer set drove a first-round RT-PCR of the TCR CDR3. Each CDR3 protein is one row after TCRdb ran MiXCR on the multiplex PCR reads. Altogether roughly 500,000 distinct CDR3 sequences are present, approximately 24% being singletons, with the ten largest covering 10% to 12%. The sequenced sample consisted of blood. The receptors here all came from a woman under 40 with Graves' ophthalmopathy.

This clonotype has only a few counts. This rearrangement joins TRBV27 to TRBJ2-7; 10 bases are a match to TRBD1. The CDR3 loop spans 13 amino acids. Trimming removed 2 bases from V and 6 bases from J; junction bases left unmatched: 1. Germline-derived CDR1 and CDR2 are MNHEY and SMNVEV (reference sequence). The CDR3 sequence: CASSLGTGAEQYF. CDR3 nucleotide sequence: TGTGCCAGCAGTTTAGGGACAGGGGCCGAGCAGTACTTC.

This clonotype has a count of ten or more. V and J are TRBV4-1 and TRBJ1-1, with TRBD1 matching over 9 bases. From germline, CDR1 is MGHRA and CDR2 YSYEKL. The CDR3 is 14 amino acids. J lost 7 bases, V lost 3 bases, and 6 bases had no gene match. Written as DNA, the CDR3 is TGCGCCAGCAGCCACTTAACAGGGGGCGGTGAAGCTTTCTTT. Protein product: CASSHLTGGGEAFF.

A word on this clonotype: This may be a read error: a much more frequent sequence differs by one nucleotide. The chain recombines TRBV7-2 with TRBJ2-7; D possibly matches TRBD1 or TRBD2 (5 bases each). Trimming took off 2 bases at V and 5 bases at J, with 10 bases between the two ends. Germline assignment: CDR1 SGHTA and CDR2 FQGNSA. The CDR3 runs 13 residues. CDR3 coding DNA: TGTGCCAGCAGCTTACTCTGGGACGACGAGCAGTACTTC. It translates to CASSLLWDDEQYF.

The chain joins TRBV3-1 to TRBJ2-4; unclear D gene. V was trimmed by 0 bases and J by 0 bases, leaving 12 bases between them. The CDR3 is 17 residues long. The V gene's germline CDR1 is LGHDT and CDR2 YNNKEL (reference sequence). CDR3 sequence: CASSQELLLLAKNIQYF. The CDR3 DNA is TGTGCCAGCAGCCAAGAGCTGTTGTTACTAGCCAAAAACATTCAGTACTTC.

The CDR3 nucleotides are TGTGCCAGCAGACCCACAGATTGGGACACCGGGGAGCTGTTTTTT. It specifies CASRPTDWDTGELFF. The V call is TRBV6-1, the J call TRBJ2-2; no definite D call. Germline lookup yields CDR1 MNHNS and CDR2 SASEGT. Between the trimmed V and J ends, which lost 6 bases and 3 bases, there was a span of 14 bases. The CDR3 is 15 amino acids.

This clonotype was seen at least ten times. This rearrangement joins TRBV29-1 to TRBJ1-5; 7 bases map to TRBD1. Germline loops: CDR1 SQVTM, CDR2 ANQGSEA. Trimming removed 6 bases from V and 0 bases from J; junction bases left unmatched: 2. This CDR3 is built from 13 residues. CDR3 sequence reads: CSVGDSSNQPQHF. The CDR3 DNA follows: TGCAGCGTCGGGGACAGTAGCAATCAGCCCCAGCATTTT.

The rearrangement uses TRBV6-5 and TRBJ1-1, with D unclear. Trimming took off 4 bases at V and 0 bases at J, with 12 bases between the two ends. The length of the CDR3 is 15 residues. Germline loops: CDR1 MNHEY, CDR2 SVGAGI. CDR3 sequence: CASSSTWRMNTEAFF. In DNA form, the CDR3 reads TGTGCCAGCAGTTCTACCTGGAGGATGAACACTGAAGCTTTCTTT.

This clonotype was counted many times. The chain joins TRBV11-2 to TRBJ1-2; D uncertain. The germline CDR1 and CDR2 sequences are SGHAT and FQNNGV. This CDR3 region has 13 residues. Trimming cost V 2 bases and J 2 bases, with 6 bases left between them. The CDR3 DNA follows: TGTGCCAGCAGCTTAAACGGAAACTATGGCTACACCTTC. It specifies CASSLNGNYGYTF.

This clonotype has just a few counts. The V gene is TRBV12-3 or TRBV12-4, the J gene TRBJ1-2; no definite D call. The CDR3 is 11 residues long. Between the trimmed V and J ends, which lost 8 bases and 8 bases, there was a span of 12 bases. The CDR3, as DNA: TGTGCCAGCTCAGGTCCGCGAGGCTACACCTTC. This sequence encodes CASSGPRGYTF.